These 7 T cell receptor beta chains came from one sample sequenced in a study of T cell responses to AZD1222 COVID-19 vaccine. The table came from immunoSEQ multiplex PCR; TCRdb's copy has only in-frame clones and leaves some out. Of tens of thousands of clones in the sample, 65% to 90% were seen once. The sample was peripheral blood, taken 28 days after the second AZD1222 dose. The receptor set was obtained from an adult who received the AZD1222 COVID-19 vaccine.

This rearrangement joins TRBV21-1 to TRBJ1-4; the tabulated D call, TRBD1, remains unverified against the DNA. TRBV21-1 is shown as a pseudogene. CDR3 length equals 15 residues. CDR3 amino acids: CASSKIRQGTEKLFF. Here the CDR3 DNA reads TGTGCCAGCAGCAAAATTCGGCAGGGAACTGAAAAACTGTTTTTT.

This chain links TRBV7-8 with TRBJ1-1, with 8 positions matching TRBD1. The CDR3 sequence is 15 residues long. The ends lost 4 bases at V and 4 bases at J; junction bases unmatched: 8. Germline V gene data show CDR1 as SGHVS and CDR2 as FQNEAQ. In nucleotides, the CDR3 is TGTGCCAGCAGCTACCCAGGGGGCGAGGGCACTGAAGCTTTCTTT. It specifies CASSYPGGEGTEAFF.

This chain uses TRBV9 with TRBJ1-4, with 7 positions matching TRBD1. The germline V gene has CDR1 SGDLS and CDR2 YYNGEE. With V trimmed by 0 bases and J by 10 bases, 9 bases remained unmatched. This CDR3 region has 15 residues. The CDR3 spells CASSVDDRAIRKLFF. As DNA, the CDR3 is TGTGCCAGCAGCGTAGACGACAGGGCAATAAGAAAACTGTTTTTT. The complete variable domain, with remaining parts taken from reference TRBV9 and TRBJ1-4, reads DSGVTQTPKHLITATGQRVTLRCSPRSGDLSVYWYQQSLDQGLQFLIQYYNGEERAKGNILERFSAQQFPDLHSELNLSSLELGDSALYFCASSVDDRAIRKLFFGSGTQLSVL.

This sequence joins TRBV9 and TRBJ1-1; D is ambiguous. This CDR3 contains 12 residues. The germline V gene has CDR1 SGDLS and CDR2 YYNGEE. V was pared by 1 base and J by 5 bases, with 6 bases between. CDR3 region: CASSVPGTEAFF. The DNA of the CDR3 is TGTGCCAGCAGCGTACCCGGGACTGAAGCTTTCTTT.

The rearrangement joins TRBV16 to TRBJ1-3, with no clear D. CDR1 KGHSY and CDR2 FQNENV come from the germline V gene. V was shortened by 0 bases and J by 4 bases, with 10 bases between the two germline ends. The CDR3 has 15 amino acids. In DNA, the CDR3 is TGTGCCAGCAGCCAATCGAGTGGGCCAGGAAACACCATATATTTT. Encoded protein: CASSQSSGPGNTIYF.

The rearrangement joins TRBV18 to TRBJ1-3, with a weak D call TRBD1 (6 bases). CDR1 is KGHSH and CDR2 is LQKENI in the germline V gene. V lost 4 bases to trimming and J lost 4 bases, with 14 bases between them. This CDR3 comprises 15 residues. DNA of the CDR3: TGTGCCAGCTCACAAGGACAGAGGAGCGGAAACACCATATATTTT. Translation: CASSQGQRSGNTIYF. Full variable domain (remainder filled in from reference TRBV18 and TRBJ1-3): NAGVMQNPRHLVRRRGQEARLRCSPMKGHSHVYWYRQLPEEGLKFMVYLQKENIIDESGMPKERFSAEFPKEGPSILRIQQVVRGDSAAYFCASSQGQRSGNTIYFGEGSWLTVV.

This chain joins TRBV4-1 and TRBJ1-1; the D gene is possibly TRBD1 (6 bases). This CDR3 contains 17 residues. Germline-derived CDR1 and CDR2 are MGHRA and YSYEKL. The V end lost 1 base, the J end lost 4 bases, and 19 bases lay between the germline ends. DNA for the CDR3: TGCGCCAGCAGCCAAGGGAGAGGGGGAGGGTCGAGCACTGAAGCTTTCTTT. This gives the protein CASSQGRGGGSSTEAFF.